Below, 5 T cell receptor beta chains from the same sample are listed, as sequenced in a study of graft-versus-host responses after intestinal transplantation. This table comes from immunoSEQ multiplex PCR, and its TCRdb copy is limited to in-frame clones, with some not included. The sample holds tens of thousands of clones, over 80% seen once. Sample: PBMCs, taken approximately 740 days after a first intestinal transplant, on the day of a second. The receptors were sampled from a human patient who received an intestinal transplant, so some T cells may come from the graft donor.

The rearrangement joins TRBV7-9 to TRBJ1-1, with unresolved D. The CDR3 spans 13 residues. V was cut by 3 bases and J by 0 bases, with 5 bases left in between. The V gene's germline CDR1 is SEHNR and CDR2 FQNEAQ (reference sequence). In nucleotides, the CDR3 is TGTGCCAGCAGCTTTAGTTTGAACACTGAAGCTTTCTTT. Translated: CASSFSLNTEAFF.

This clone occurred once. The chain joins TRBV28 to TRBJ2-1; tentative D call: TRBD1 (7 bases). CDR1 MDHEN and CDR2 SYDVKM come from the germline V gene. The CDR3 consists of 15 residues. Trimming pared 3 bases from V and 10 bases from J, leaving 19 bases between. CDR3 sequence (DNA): TGTGCCAGCAGTTTCGGAGGGACAGCAAAACGGGAGCAGTTCTTC. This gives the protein CASSFGGTAKREQFF. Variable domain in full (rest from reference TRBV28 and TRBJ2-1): DVKVTQSSRYLVKRTGEKVFLECVQDMDHENMFWYRQDPGLGLRLIYFSYDVKMKEKGDIPEGYSVSREKKERFSLILESASTNQTSMYLCASSFGGTAKREQFFGPGTRLTVL.

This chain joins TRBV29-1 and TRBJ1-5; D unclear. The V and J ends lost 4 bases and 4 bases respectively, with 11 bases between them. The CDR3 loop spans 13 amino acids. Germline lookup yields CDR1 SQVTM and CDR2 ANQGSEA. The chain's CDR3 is CSVAVAENQPQHF. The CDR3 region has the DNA TGCAGCGTTGCAGTGGCAGAAAATCAGCCCCAGCATTTT.

This CDR3 is CASSLGSGGTSERKNNEQFF. The CDR3 DNA reads TGTGCCAGCAGCTTAGGTAGTGGAGGGACTAGCGAGAGGAAAAACAATGAGCAGTTCTTC. This chain uses TRBV11-3 with TRBJ2-1; 10 bases align to TRBD2. The CDR3 totals 20 residues. Germline assignment: CDR1 SGHNT and CDR2 YENEEA. J was trimmed by 5 bases and V by 1 base; bases with no gene match: 17. Full variable domain (missing parts from reference TRBV11-3 and TRBJ2-1): EAGVVQSPRYKIIEKKQPVAFWCNPISGHNTLYWYLQNLGQGPELLIRYENEEAVDDSQLPKDRFSAERLKGVDSTLKIQPAELGDSAVYLCASSLGSGGTSERKNNEQFFGPGTRLTVL.

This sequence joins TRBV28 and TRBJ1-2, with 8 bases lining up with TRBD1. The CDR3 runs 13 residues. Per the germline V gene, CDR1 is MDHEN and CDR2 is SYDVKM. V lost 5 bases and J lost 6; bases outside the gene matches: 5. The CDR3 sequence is CASSTGQVDGYTF. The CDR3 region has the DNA TGTGCCAGCAGTACGGGACAGGTGGATGGCTACACCTTC.